The present T cell receptor (beta chain) was sequenced within a study of cytomegalovirus exposure and HLA in healthy donors. This clone was observed a handful of times. Researchers ran the PCR with 60 Vbeta and 13 Jbeta primers. TCRdb keeps only in-frame clones here, not all; method: immunoSEQ multiplex PCR. The sample holds roughly 100,000 clones, roughly 70% seen once. Material: PBMCs. This sequence was found in a male donor in good health and CMV-seropositive.

The CDR3 sequence is CSVRAGASEQFF. CDR3 in DNA: TGCAGCGTTCGGGCAGGGGCAAGTGAGCAGTTCTTC. This rearrangement joins TRBV29-1 to TRBJ2-1; possible D gene TRBD1, 6 bases. The CDR3 contains 12 residues. Germline V gene lookup returns CDR1 SQVTM and CDR2 ANQGSEA. V gave up 5 bases and J gave up 9 bases, with 14 bases separating them.